The next 7 T cell receptor beta chains were all read from a single sample in a study of PD-1 blockade in classical Hodgkin lymphoma. Each and every patient relapsed after autologous stem cell transplantation, and patients got differing brentuximab vedotin exposure. The data were produced by immunoSEQ multiplex PCR, yet TCRdb's version contains in-frame clones alone and is incomplete. The data show approximately 160,000 clones, approximately 80% seen once. The sequencing used peripheral blood mononuclear cells (PBMCs), collected before the second cycle of nivolumab. Source of these receptors: a human donor with classical Hodgkin lymphoma.

A few counts support this clone. The chain is built from TRBV20-1 and TRBJ2-7, with D perhaps matching TRBD1 (5 bases). Germline loops: CDR1 DFQATT, CDR2 SNEGSKA (reference sequence). This CDR3 is built from 11 residues. The V and J ends lost 0 bases and 6 bases respectively, with 6 bases between them. In DNA, the CDR3 is TGCAGTGCTAGAGACAGGGCCGAGCAGTACTTC. Translation gives CSARDRAEQYF.

The V call is TRBV18, the J call TRBJ1-2; TRBD1 agrees at 10 bases. CDR3 length equals 15 residues. Germline lookup yields CDR1 KGHSH and CDR2 LQKENI. V lost 3 bases to trimming and J lost 4 bases; unmatched junction nucleotides: 5. This chain's CDR3 is CASSPPRTGGYGYTF. As DNA, the CDR3 is TGTGCCAGCTCACCCCCCCGGACAGGGGGCTATGGCTACACCTTC.

Details on this clone: The sample has other DNA sequences that encode this CDR3 too. This sequence joins TRBV11-2 and TRBJ2-7; D is tentatively TRBD1 or TRBD2 (7 bases each). Germline V gives CDR1 SGHAT, CDR2 FQNNGV. Between the trimmed V and J ends, which lost 5 bases and 9 bases, there was a span of 20 bases. CDR3 length: 14 amino acids. The CDR3 DNA follows: TGTGCCAGCAGCCAGGCCCAGGGGGAGGGTGGGCAGTACTTC. It is translated as CASSQAQGEGGQYF.

This chain uses TRBV19 with TRBJ1-1; 7 positions match TRBD1. The CDR3 has 13 residues. The trim removed 2 bases at V and 11 bases at J, leaving 8 bases unmatched. Germline loops: CDR1 LNHDA, CDR2 SQIVND (reference sequence). Here the CDR3 reads CASSIYTGVNAFF. In nucleotides, the CDR3 is TGTGCCAGTAGTATATATACAGGGGTGAACGCTTTCTTT.

The rearrangement uses TRBV9 and TRBJ2-7, with D possibly called TRBD1 or TRBD2 (5 bases each). The V end lost 0 bases, the J end lost 6 bases, and 16 bases lay between the germline ends. This CDR3 spans 15 amino acids. Per germline, CDR1 SGDLS and CDR2 YYNGEE. The CDR3 spells CASSVDPGEGSEQYF. In nucleotides, the CDR3 is TGTGCCAGCAGCGTAGATCCAGGAGAGGGGAGCGAGCAGTACTTC.

The sample holds a few counts of this clone. The chain joins TRBV10-3 to TRBJ2-7; 7 nucleotides agree with TRBD1. CDR3 length equals 14 residues. The germline gives CDR1 ENHRY, CDR2 SYGVKD. V lost 8 bases to trimming and J lost 4 bases; unmatched junction nucleotides: 11. The CDR3 DNA is TGTGCCATCCAGCAGATAAACAGGGGTTACGAGCAGTACTTC. Translated: CAIQQINRGYEQYF.

This sequence joins TRBV12-5 and TRBJ2-7, with 8 bases aligning to TRBD2. The CDR3 is 16 amino acids. The germline gives CDR1 LGHNT, CDR2 FRNRAP. J lost 3 bases, V lost 0 bases, and 7 bases had no gene match. The CDR3 DNA sequence: TGTGCTAGTGGTTTGGTACTTACTAGCGGAGACTACGAGCAGTACTTC. This encodes CASGLVLTSGDYEQYF.